Each of the 7 T cell receptor beta chains below was sequenced from the same sample in a study of tumor-infiltrating lymphocytes in primary liver carcinoma. From about 19-30 mg of unsorted bulk tissue, DNA and RNA were co-extracted together. Researchers generated TCR beta cDNA from approximately 500 ng of total RNA, relying on a constant-region primer. For TCR beta, libraries were produced by three nested multiplex PCR rounds using slightly modified ARM-PCR. Primers for the first two PCR rounds were TRBV1-TRBV30 forward primers and a C-beta reverse primer (approximately 9 cycles per round). TCRdb passed the multiplex PCR reads through MiXCR, listing each CDR3 protein once. The table lists roughly 190,000 distinct CDR3 sequences, around four fifths of them singletons. Sequenced sample: tumor tissue from primary liver carcinoma. The source is a middle-aged man with primary liver carcinoma and hepatitis B virus infection.

Note on this clonotype: Relative to the germline gene, one junction end is altered; a read error may explain this. This chain links TRBV29-1 with TRBJ2-1; 12 bases match TRBD2. Germline CDR1 SQVTM, CDR2 ANQGSEA. The CDR3 spans 14 residues. DNA for the CDR3: TGCAGCGTTGGGACTAGCGGGACCTACAAAGAGCAGTTCTTC. It translates to CSVGTSGTYKEQFF.

The rearrangement uses TRBV6-2 or TRBV6-3 and TRBJ2-1; the D gene is possibly TRBD2 (6 bases). This CDR3 has 16 residues. Germline V lookup: CDR1 MNHEY, CDR2 SVGEGT. The V gene lost 8 bases and the J gene lost 5 bases, with 22 bases spanning the gap. The CDR3 region has the DNA TGTGCCAGCCGTCGAACCCGTCACGGAGGGGACAATGAGCAGTTCTTC. It translates to CASRRTRHGGDNEQFF.

To note about this clonotype: The junction shows a germline mismatch at one end, possibly a read error. The rearrangement links TRBV29-1 to TRBJ1-1; the D is unclear. The length of the CDR3 is 14 residues. Germline CDR1 is SQVTM and CDR2 is ANQGSEA. The CDR3 DNA follows: TGCAGCGTTCTACTCCTCCAGCGGAGGAGTGAAGCATTCTTT. Protein: CSVLLLQRRSEAFF.

This clonotype has only one observation. The junction shows a germline mismatch at one end, possibly a read error. V is TRBV29-1 and J is TRBJ1-3; 9 bases agree with TRBD1. The CDR3 covers 15 residues. From germline, CDR1 is SQVTM and CDR2 ANQGSEA. The CDR3 region is CNVVGYRGQGNTIYF. CDR3 nucleotides: TGCAACGTTGTGGGGTACAGGGGGCAAGGAAACACCATATATTTT.

This clonotype was seen once. The chain employs TRBV11-1 and TRBJ2-7, with TRBD2 as a possible D gene (6 bases). Trimming removed 4 bases from V and 7 bases from J, with 20 bases in between. CDR1 is SGHAT and CDR2 is FQDESV in the germline V gene (reference sequence). CDR3 length equals 15 residues. The CDR3 loop is CASSSSRDSSYEQYV. The CDR3 bases are TGTGCCAGCAGCTCATCCCGGGACTCCTCTTATGAGCAGTACGTC.

The chain has TRBV11-3 and TRBJ2-1; D gene unclear. The CDR3 runs to 14 residues. The V end was cut by 5 bases, the J end by 5 bases, with 13 bases between. Germline V gene lookup returns CDR1 SGHNT and CDR2 YENEEA. The CDR3 is CASSTDVSNNEQFF. The CDR3 DNA reads TGTGCCAGCAGCACAGACGTCTCGAACAATGAGCAGTTCTTC.

In regard to this clonotype: The CDR3 does not close with the conserved phenylalanine or tryptophan, likely indicating a read error. The rearrangement links TRBV5-1 to TRBJ2-5; D might be TRBD1 (5 bases). Germline CDR1 reads SGHRS; CDR2 reads YFSETQ. This CDR3 region has 13 residues. V lost 6 bases, J lost 7 bases, and 16 bases lay in between. The CDR3 here is CASNTGCRATQYS. DNA for the CDR3: TGCGCCAGCAACACAGGATGTCGAGCGACCCAGTACTCC.